This T cell receptor (beta chain) was obtained from a study of blood T cell repertoires in COVID-19. Study information: Both acute and convalescent COVID-19 samples were obtained from the United States, Italy and Spain. From T cells, B-cell-depleted T cells, or PBMCs came the material, which was cDNA or gDNA.

The CDR3 runs 14 residues. The germline V gene encodes CDR1 SGHNT and CDR2 YENEEA. V was clipped by 3 bases and J by 4 bases; unmatched bases: 5. Original handling: Amplified reference gene primers provided the basis for estimating nucleated cell counts. Profiled with immunoSEQ multiplex PCR; TCRdb holds only in-frame clones, not every one. D and trimming were read from the DNA, whereas the V and J calls and clone size are those reported in that table. The sample yields over 110,000 clones, approximately 90% seen once. The sample taken for sequencing was peripheral blood. The source of this sequence is a human donor in a cohort sampled during active COVID-19. The chain links TRBV11-3 to TRBJ1-1; TRBD1 matches 7 bases. DNA for the CDR3: TGTGCCAGCAGCTTGACAGGGCGGTCCACTGAAGCTTTCTTT. Its protein is CASSLTGRSTEAFF.